This T cell receptor (beta chain) was retrieved from a study of CD8+CD57+ T cells in acquired aplastic anemia. Genomic DNA templated the TCR beta VDJ and CDR3 profiling. TCRdb reanalysed the reads using MiXCR and keeps one entry per CDR3 protein. The repertoire holds about 180,000 distinct CDR3 sequences, with 35% to 50% as singletons. In regard to this clonotype: Its antigen remains unidentified.

Study-wide points: With respect to CD8+ Simpson's diversity, patients and controls did not differ significantly.

Trimming took 0 bases from V and 4 from J; bases not matched to a gene: 9. CDR1 is SGHNT and CDR2 is YYREEE in the germline V gene (reference sequence). This CDR3 comprises 16 residues. The sample comprised sorted CD4+, CD8+, or CD8+CD57+ T cells (not recorded which) from PBMCs. The receptor was derived from a human donor in good health. The rearrangement links TRBV5-4 to TRBJ1-1, with 7 positions matching TRBD1. The CDR3 spells CASSLVQGRWSTEAFF. The CDR3, as DNA: TGTGCCAGCAGCTTGGTACAGGGGAGGTGGAGCACTGAAGCTTTCTTT.